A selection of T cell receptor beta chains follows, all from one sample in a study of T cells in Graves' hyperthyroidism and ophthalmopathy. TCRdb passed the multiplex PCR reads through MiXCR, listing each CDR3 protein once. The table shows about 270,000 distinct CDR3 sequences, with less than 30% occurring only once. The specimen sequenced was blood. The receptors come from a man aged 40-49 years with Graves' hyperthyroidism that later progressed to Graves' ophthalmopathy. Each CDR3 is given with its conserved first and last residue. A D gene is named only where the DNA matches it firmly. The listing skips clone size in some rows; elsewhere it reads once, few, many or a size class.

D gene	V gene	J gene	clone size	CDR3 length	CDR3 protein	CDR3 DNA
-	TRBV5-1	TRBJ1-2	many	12	CASSADSYGYTF	TGCGCCAGCAGCGCCGACTCATATGGCTACACCTTC
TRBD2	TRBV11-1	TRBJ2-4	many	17	CASSPRLAGGVWNIQYF	TGTGCCAGCAGCCCCCGGCTAGCGGGAGGAGTGTGGAACATTCAGTACTTC
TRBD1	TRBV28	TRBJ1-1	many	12	CASDRVNTEAFF	TGTGCCAGCGACAGGGTGAACACTGAAGCTTTCTTT
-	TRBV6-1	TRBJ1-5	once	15	CASSEAWTPPQPQHF	TGTGCCAGCAGTGAGGCGTGGACTCCCCCTCAGCCCCAGCATTTT
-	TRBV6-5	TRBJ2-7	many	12	CASTKPGYEQYF	TGTGCCAGCACTAAACCAGGCTACGAGCAGTACTTC
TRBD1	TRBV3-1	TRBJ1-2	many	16	CASSQDRRAHNYGYTF	TGTGCCAGCAGCCAGGACAGGAGGGCCCATAACTATGGCTACACCTTC
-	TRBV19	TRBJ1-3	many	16	CASSTPNRVFGNTIYF	TGTGCCAGTAGTACCCCCAACAGGGTTTTTGGAAACACCATATATTTT
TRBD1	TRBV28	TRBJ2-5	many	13	CANSKGAQETQYF	TGTGCCAACTCCAAGGGGGCGCAGGAGACCCAGTACTTC
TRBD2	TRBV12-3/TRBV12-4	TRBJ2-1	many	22	CASSFLLRTSGRAAVLFYEQFF	TGTGCCAGCAGTTTCCTTCTCCGGACTAGCGGGAGGGCCGCCGTTCTGTTCTATGAGCAGTTCTTC
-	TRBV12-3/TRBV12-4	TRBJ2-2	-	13	CASRWGYTGELFF	TGTGCCAGCAGGTGGGGGTACACCGGGGAGCTGTTTTTT
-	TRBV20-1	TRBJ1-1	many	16	CSARDNQGRMNTEAFF	TGCAGTGCTAGAGATAACCAGGGAAGGATGAACACTGAAGCTTTCTTT
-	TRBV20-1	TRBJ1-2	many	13	CSARKGNNYGYTF	TGCAGTGCTAGGAAGGGAAATAACTATGGCTACACCTTC
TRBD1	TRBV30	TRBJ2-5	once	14	CAFSGTGIQETQYF	TGTGCCTTCTCCGGGACAGGGATCCAAGAGACCCAGTACTTC
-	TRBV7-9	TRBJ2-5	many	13	CASSLAPQETQYF	TGTGCCAGCAGCTTAGCCCCACAAGAGACCCAGTACTTC
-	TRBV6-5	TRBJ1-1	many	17	CASSYSIRRGEPAEAFF	TGTGCCAGCAGTTACTCGATCCGGAGAGGTGAACCAGCTGAAGCTTTCTTT
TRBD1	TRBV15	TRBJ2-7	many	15	CATGRPSGGSYEQYF	TGTGCCACCGGCAGACCATCAGGGGGCTCCTACGAGCAGTACTTC
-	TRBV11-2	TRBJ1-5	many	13	CASSLGLNQPQHF	TGTGCCAGCAGCTTAGGACTTAATCAGCCCCAGCATTTT